These 10 T cell receptor beta chains originate from one sample sequenced in a study of immune cell composition in non-small cell lung cancer. Measured with immunoSEQ multiplex PCR; TCRdb has only the in-frame clones, and not every one. The table lists roughly 3,200 clones, 70% to 85% of them singletons, with about 25% in the top ten. The normal lung sample lay at least 3 cm, and maximally far, from the tumour. Sequenced material: non-adjacent lung tissue. These receptors were obtained from a human donor with non-small cell lung cancer.

The rearrangement links TRBV5-1 to TRBJ2-7; 8 nucleotides line up with TRBD1. Per germline, CDR1 SGHRS and CDR2 YFSETQ. With 1 base clipped from V and 6 bases from J, the junction kept 6 bases outside the gene matches. The CDR3 is made up of 14 amino acids. The CDR3 coding sequence is TGCGCCAGCAGCTTGACAGGGGGTCGCGGCGAGCAGTACGTC. Protein product: CASSLTGGRGEQYV.

This clone occurred once. CDR3 protein: CASSLEGPTVTPDTQYF. The CDR3 DNA reads as TGTGCCAGCAGCTTAGAAGGGCCGACAGTTACCCCAGATACGCAGTATTTT. The rearrangement joins TRBV7-2 to TRBJ2-3; possible D gene TRBD1, 5 bases. The CDR3 runs 17 residues. V lost 1 base and J lost 4, with 18 bases in between. Germline CDR1 SGHTA, CDR2 FQGNSA. Drawing the rest from reference TRBV7-2 and TRBJ2-3, the complete variable domain is GAGVSQSPSNKVTEKGKDVELRCDPISGHTALYWYRQSLGQGLEFLIYFQGNSAPDKSGLPSDRFSAERTGGSVSTLTIQRTQQEDSAVYLCASSLEGPTVTPDTQYFGPGTRLTVL.

In this sample, this clone turned up a few times. CDR3 nucleotides: TGTGCCAGCGACCCCGGGAGGGAAGTGGCCGGCTACACCTTC. It is translated as CASDPGREVAGYTF. This chain links TRBV7-2 with TRBJ1-2, with D unresolved. Trimming cost V 8 bases and J 8 bases, with 21 bases left between them. The CDR3 contains 14 residues. Germline loops: CDR1 SGHTA, CDR2 FQGNSA.

This chain links TRBV27 with TRBJ2-1; 12 nucleotides align to TRBD1. Germline V lookup: CDR1 MNHEY, CDR2 SMNVEV (reference sequence). The CDR3 has 16 residues. Losses at the gene ends were 5 bases for V and 8 bases for J; bases not matched to a gene: 10. The CDR3 coding sequence is TGTGCCAGCAGTCCCCCGGGGACAGGGGGCAATGATGAGCAGTTCTTC. It codes for CASSPPGTGGNDEQFF.

CDR3 amino acids: CASTTGGAGYTF. DNA for the CDR3: TGTGCCAGCACTACAGGCGGCGCTGGCTACACCTTC. The genes are TRBV6-5 and TRBJ1-2; D is possibly TRBD1 (5 bases). The CDR3 length is 12 residues. Germline-derived CDR1 and CDR2 are MNHEY and SVGAGI. Trimming stripped 7 bases from V and 7 bases from J, with 13 bases between.

This chain links TRBV30 with TRBJ1-6; D possibly corresponds to TRBD1 (5 bases). Per germline, CDR1 GTSNPN and CDR2 SVGIG (reference sequence). The ends were cut back, 5 bases at V and 3 bases at J, with 14 bases in the middle. This CDR3 is 15 amino acids long. CDR3 amino acids: CAWGGAGNYNSPLHF. CDR3 sequence (DNA): TGTGCCTGGGGAGGGGCGGGGAACTATAATTCACCCCTCCACTTT.

The gene calls are TRBV7-2 and TRBJ2-2; TRBD2 agrees at 13 bases. The CDR3 extends over 18 amino acids. Unmatched junction bases numbered 6, after V lost 2 bases and J lost 3 bases. CDR1 and CDR2 from the germline V gene are SGHTA and FQGNSA. CDR3 in amino acids: CASSLRLAGGQDTGELFF. Written as DNA, the CDR3 is TGTGCCAGCAGCTTAAGACTAGCGGGAGGTCAAGACACCGGGGAGCTGTTTTTT.

This clone was recorded once. The V gene is TRBV5-1, the J gene TRBJ1-1; no reliable D call. Trimming took 0 bases from V and 1 from J, leaving 7 bases between them. The CDR3 covers 14 residues. Germline values: CDR1 SGHRS, CDR2 YFSETQ. CDR3 region: CASSLAAGNTEAFF. DNA for the CDR3: TGCGCCAGCAGCTTGGCCGCCGGGAACACTGAAGCTTTCTTT.

The chain combines TRBV6-1 with TRBJ1-3; D not resolved. Looked up from germline, CDR1 is MNHNS and CDR2 is SASEGT. This CDR3 spans 11 amino acids. V dropped 6 bases and J dropped 8 bases, with 8 bases sitting between them. The CDR3 spells CASRAFDTIYF. Written as DNA, the CDR3 is TGTGCCAGCAGAGCGTTTGACACCATATATTTT.

The CDR3, as DNA: TGTGCCAGCAGTTTCCGGACAGGAGGCACAGATACGCAGTATTTT. This codes for CASSFRTGGTDTQYF. The rearrangement uses TRBV27 and TRBJ2-3; TRBD1 agrees at 7 bases. The J segment lost 1 base and the V segment lost 3 bases, leaving 4 bases of the junction unmatched. This CDR3 has 15 amino acids. CDR1 MNHEY and CDR2 SMNVEV come from the germline V gene (reference sequence).